Listed below are T cell receptor beta chains from one sample, sequenced in a study of vaccination and CD4 T cells after COVID-19. TCRdb re-derived calls from the PCR reads in MiXCR, one entry per CDR3 protein. The table records some 25,000 distinct CDR3 sequences, over 60% of them present only once. These TCRs are of unknown antigen specificity. The sequencing input was CD4+ T cells from blood, cultured in vitro. Receptor source: a human donor who had recovered from COVID-19. Both conserved end residues are part of each CDR3. A D gene is named only where the DNA matches it firmly. For some rows the clone size is stated as once, few or many, or as a class when expanded; others skip it.

d_call,j_call,clone_size,v_call,cdr3_nt,cdr3_aa
TRBD1,TRBJ1-6,.,TRBV28,TGTGCCAGCAGTTTGGACAGGGTGGGTAGTTCACCCCTCCACTTT,CASSLDRVGSSPLHF
TRBD1,TRBJ2-7,.,TRBV15,TGTGCCACCAGCAGAGAGAGTGGGACAGCGTACTTC,CATSRESGTAYF
.,TRBJ1-5,.,TRBV20-1,TGCAGTGCTAGAACGACAGGACCCAATCAGCCCCAGCATTTT,CSARTTGPNQPQHF
.,TRBJ2-2,few,TRBV27,TGTGCCAGCAGTTCCTGGCCCCCCGGCGGGGAGCTGTTTTTT,CASSSWPPGGELFF
TRBD2,TRBJ2-7,.,TRBV20-1,TGCAGCGCCGAGACTAGCGGGAGGTACGAGCAGTACTTC,CSAETSGRYEQYF
TRBD2,TRBJ2-1,.,TRBV20-1,TGCAGTGCTAGCAGAGGCCCCGGGACTAGCGGGAGGGAACGCTCCTACAATGAGCAGTTCTTC,CSASRGPGTSGRERSYNEQFF
.,TRBJ1-5,few,TRBV20-1,TGCAGTGCAACTGACACCCCCGATCAGCCCCAGCATTTT,CSATDTPDQPQHF
.,TRBJ1-2,.,TRBV6-2/TRBV6-3,TGTGCCAGCAGTTACGTGGTGACGGGGAACTATGGCTACACCTTC,CASSYVVTGNYGYTF
.,TRBJ2-1,.,TRBV7-2,TGTGCCAGCAGCTTAGCGGGAGAAGGCTCCTACAATGAGCAGTTCTTC,CASSLAGEGSYNEQFF
TRBD2,TRBJ2-5,.,TRBV7-2,TGTGCCAGCAGCTTAGTAGGGCGAGCGGGAGTGTCGGAAGAGGCCCAGTACTTC,CASSLVGRAGVSEEAQYF
.,TRBJ2-5,.,TRBV6-1,TGTGCCAGCAGCTCCCTGTTAGAGACCCAGTACTTC,CASSSLLETQYF
.,TRBJ2-3,few,TRBV20-1,TGCAGTGCTAGTCCCCCGCGCACAGATACGCAGTATTTT,CSASPPRTDTQYF
.,TRBJ1-5,.,TRBV6-1,TGTGCCAGCAGTGGTGGACAAAATCAGCCCCAGCATTTT,CASSGGQNQPQHF
.,TRBJ2-6,.,TRBV10-2,TGCGCCAGCAGCCGGAGGGGGGACGGGGCCAACGTCCTGACTTTC,CASSRRGDGANVLTF
TRBD2,TRBJ2-3,.,TRBV6-2/TRBV6-3,TGTGCCAGCAGTTACAGGAGGTCCAAATCGGGCGGGAGTTCAGATACGCAGTATTTT,CASSYRRSKSGGSSDTQYF
.,TRBJ2-3,once,TRBV5-4,TGTGCCAGCAGCCTTCGAGGGGTTGCGGGCACAGATACGCAGTATTTT,CASSLRGVAGTDTQYF
TRBD1,TRBJ2-3,once,TRBV7-2,TGTGCCAGCAGCTTGCAGGGACAGCTGAGCACAGATACGCAGTATTTT,CASSLQGQLSTDTQYF
.,TRBJ2-6,.,TRBV9,TGTGCCAGCAGCGTAGGAGGGTCTGGGGCCAACGTCCTGACTTTC,CASSVGGSGANVLTF
.,TRBJ2-5,.,TRBV2,TGTGCCAGCAGTGTACAGGGGAGGCAAGAGACCCAGTACTTC,CASSVQGRQETQYF
.,TRBJ1-3,.,TRBV20-1,TGCAGTGCTAGGTCCTTTGGAAACACCATATATTTT,CSARSFGNTIYF
.,TRBJ1-5,.,TRBV20-1,TGCAGTGCTACCGGGCCCCCAAATCAGCCCCAGCATTTT,CSATGPPNQPQHF